Presented here are 21 T cell receptor beta chains from one specimen sequenced in a study of T cell repertoires in cytomegalovirus infection. One entry per CDR3 protein results from TCRdb running MiXCR on the reads. The sample has 340,000 or so distinct CDR3 sequences, 20% to 30% seen once. Antigens for these TCRs are unknown. Sequencing used cultured PBMCs, obtained from culture after CMV antigen stimulation. These receptors came from a human donor in good health (CMV status not recorded). Some clones in this sample may be carry-over from other donors' samples.

The chain has TRBV7-9 and TRBJ1-6; D is undetermined. V lost 1 base and J lost 7, with 14 bases in between. This CDR3 is 16 amino acids long. From germline, CDR1 is SEHNR and CDR2 FQNEAQ (reference sequence). In nucleotides, the CDR3 is TGTGCCAGCAGCTTAGGAGGCTCTCCGGGGAATTCACCCCTCCACTTT. Translated: CASSLGGSPGNSPLHF.

The chain combines TRBV20-1 with TRBJ2-3, with no clear D. V lost 0 bases and J 4 bases, leaving 5 bases between the germline ends. The length of the CDR3 is 12 residues. From germline, CDR1 is DFQATT and CDR2 SNEGSKA (reference sequence). The CDR3 DNA follows: TGCAGTGCTAGAGACGTGCCAGATACGCAGTATTTT. Residues: CSARDVPDTQYF.

This clonotype turned up a few times. The CDR3 here is CSVEDLTGGRPEAFF. The CDR3 DNA reads as TGCAGCGTTGAAGACCTGACAGGGGGCCGACCTGAAGCTTTCTTT. The gene calls are TRBV29-1 and TRBJ1-1; 10 bases align to TRBD1. Germline loops: CDR1 SQVTM, CDR2 ANQGSEA. The CDR3 covers 15 residues. The trim removed 0 bases at V and 6 bases at J, leaving 7 bases unmatched.

This clonotype was counted at least ten times. The V and J genes are TRBV7-2 and TRBJ2-7; 13 bases map to TRBD2. CDR3 length: 14 residues. Germline V CDR1 and CDR2: SGHTA, FQGNSA. Germline trimming cut 3 bases from V and 4 bases from J; bases unmatched to any gene: 0. The CDR3: CASSLGLAGYEQYV. The CDR3 DNA is TGTGCCAGCAGCTTGGGACTAGCGGGGTACGAGCAGTACGTC.

This rearrangement joins TRBV19 to TRBJ1-1; D call uncertain. V lost 5 bases and J lost 1, with 5 bases in between. The CDR3 is made up of 12 amino acids. Germline V gives CDR1 LNHDA, CDR2 SQIVND (reference sequence). The CDR3 here is CASSRTNTEAFF. In nucleotides, the CDR3 is TGTGCCAGTAGTCGTACGAACACTGAAGCTTTCTTT.

This clonotype was counted between two and nine times. The J gene is TRBJ2-3, the V gene TRBV7-3; TRBD2 aligns across 12 bases. Germline CDR1 SGHTA, CDR2 FQGTGA. The CDR3 runs 15 residues. V lost 1 base and J lost 5; bases outside the gene matches: 1. The CDR3 DNA reads TGTGCCAGCAGCTTAAGACTAGCGGGAGAAGATACGCAGTATTTT. It codes for CASSLRLAGEDTQYF.

The gene calls are TRBV6-5 and TRBJ1-2, with TRBD1 matching 9 bases. CDR3 length: 11 amino acids. V shed 10 bases, J shed 6 bases, and the junction held 3 bases outside the gene matches. Germline lookup yields CDR1 MNHEY and CDR2 SVGAGI. The CDR3 sequence is CAIGQGHGYTF. In DNA, the CDR3 is TGTGCCATCGGACAGGGGCATGGCTACACCTTC.

The J gene is TRBJ2-7, the V gene TRBV6-2 or TRBV6-3; D is ambiguous. Germline-derived CDR1 and CDR2 are MNHEY and SVGEGT. V shed 4 bases and J shed 4 bases, with 11 bases lying between them. The CDR3 covers 13 residues. The CDR3 bases are TGTGCCAGCAGTTCCTACACACGGTACGAGCAGTACGTC. This sequence encodes CASSSYTRYEQYV.

This rearrangement joins TRBV11-2 to TRBJ2-3; D remains ambiguous. V shed 0 bases and J shed 5 bases, with 9 bases lying between them. CDR3 length equals 14 residues. The germline CDR1 and CDR2 sequences are SGHAT and FQNNGV. The CDR3 is CASSLELVVDTQYF. The CDR3 coding sequence is TGTGCCAGCAGCTTAGAATTGGTCGTAGATACGCAGTATTTT. Full variable domain (remainder filled in from reference TRBV11-2 and TRBJ2-3): EAGVAQSPRYKIIEKRQSVAFWCNPISGHATLYWYQQILGQGPKLLIQFQNNGVVDDSQLPKDRFSAERLKGVDSTLKIQPAKLEDSAVYLCASSLELVVDTQYFGPGTRLTVL.

This clonotype was found many times. The chain links TRBV5-4 to TRBJ2-3; 12 nucleotides line up with TRBD2. The V and J ends lost 4 bases and 0 bases, in that order; junction bases with no gene match: 3. This CDR3 comprises 16 residues. CDR1 is SGHNT, CDR2 YYREEE, per germline (reference sequence). CDR3 sequence reads: CASSIGTSGSTDTQYF. The CDR3 DNA sequence: TGTGCCAGCAGCATCGGGACTAGCGGGAGCACAGATACGCAGTATTTT.

The J gene is TRBJ1-4, the V gene TRBV19; possible D gene TRBD1, 6 bases. V gave up 10 bases and J gave up 8 bases, with 17 bases separating them. Germline V gene data show CDR1 as LNHDA and CDR2 as SQIVND (reference sequence). The CDR3 contains 13 residues. The CDR3 DNA follows: TGTGCCATCCGGTCGGGGGGCGACGAAAAACTGTTTTTT. Amino acid sequence: CAIRSGGDEKLFF.

This rearrangement joins TRBV7-9 to TRBJ2-1; 10 nucleotides agree with TRBD2. V lost 10 bases, J lost 7 bases, and 10 bases stayed unmatched. The V gene's germline CDR1 is SEHNR and CDR2 FQNEAQ (reference sequence). CDR3 length: 14 residues. CDR3 loop: CATTLAGVLNEQFF. DNA for the CDR3: TGTGCCACCACTCTAGCGGGAGTCTTAAATGAGCAGTTCTTC. The full variable domain, rest sourced from reference TRBV7-9 and TRBJ2-1, is DTGVSQNPRHKITKRGQNVTFRCDPISEHNRLYWYRQTLGQGPEFLTYFQNEAQLEKSRLLSDRFSAERPKGSFSTLEIQRTEQGDSAMYLCATTLAGVLNEQFFGPGTRLTVL.

This clonotype was picked up a small number of times. The chain combines TRBV11-2 with TRBJ2-7; no clear D gene. V lost 0 bases to trimming and J lost 2 bases, with 11 bases between them. From germline, CDR1 is SGHAT and CDR2 FQNNGV. The CDR3 runs to 15 residues. CDR3 sequence (DNA): TGTGCCAGCAGCTTAGATTCGGGCAGAGCCTACGAGCAGTACGTC. Residues: CASSLDSGRAYEQYV.

This rearrangement joins TRBV28 to TRBJ1-2, with 7 bases fitting TRBD1. With 3 bases clipped from V and 11 bases from J, the junction kept 12 bases outside the gene matches. This CDR3 comprises 14 residues. The V gene's germline CDR1 is MDHEN and CDR2 SYDVKM. The CDR3 reads CASSLTGPGVGYTF. As DNA, the CDR3 is TGTGCCAGCAGTTTGACAGGGCCTGGTGTGGGATACACCTTC.

The V gene is TRBV2, the J gene TRBJ2-5; 7 positions match TRBD2. The length of the CDR3 is 14 residues. Germline V CDR1 and CDR2: SNHLY, FYNNEI. V lost 4 bases and J lost 2; bases outside the gene matches: 4. CDR3 nucleotide sequence: TGTGCCAGCAGTGGCGGGAGCCATCAAGAGACCCAGTACTTC. Encoded protein: CASSGGSHQETQYF.

The V call is TRBV7-2, the J call TRBJ2-2; D gene unclear. CDR3 length equals 15 residues. Germline CDR1 is SGHTA and CDR2 is FQGNSA. V was cut by 5 bases and J by 1 base, with 11 bases left in between. Here the CDR3 reads CASSTHAKNTGELFF. CDR3 bases: TGTGCCAGCAGCACACACGCGAAGAACACCGGGGAGCTGTTTTTT.

V usage is TRBV12-3 or TRBV12-4 and J usage is TRBJ2-1; D possibly corresponds to TRBD1 (5 bases). Trimming left V 6 bases short and J 8 bases short, with 20 bases between. The CDR3 contains 15 residues. This CDR3 is CASSIQVVLGDEQFF. In DNA form, the CDR3 reads TGTGCCAGCAGCATACAGGTGGTCCTTGGCGATGAGCAGTTCTTC.

This clonotype was seen ten or more times. The rearrangement joins TRBV7-8 to TRBJ2-5, with D hard to call. Per the germline V gene, CDR1 is SGHVS and CDR2 is FQNEAQ. V was trimmed by 5 bases and J by 0 bases, leaving 10 bases between them. The CDR3 loop spans 14 amino acids. CDR3 nucleotide sequence: TGTGCCAGCAGCCAGCTGGCTTACCAAGAGACCCAGTACTTC. Translated: CASSQLAYQETQYF.

This clonotype has only a few counts. This sequence joins TRBV27 and TRBJ2-4, with D possibly TRBD2 on 5 matching bases. Germline assignment: CDR1 MNHEY and CDR2 SMNVEV (reference sequence). The V end was cut by 5 bases, the J end by 4 bases, with 18 bases between. The CDR3 consists of 16 residues. CDR3 in amino acids: CASSDGKLTDKNIQYF. The CDR3 DNA is TGTGCCAGCAGTGACGGGAAGCTCACCGATAAAAACATTCAGTACTTC.

This clonotype turned up a few times. The chain carries TRBV30 and TRBJ1-6, with 9 bases fitting TRBD1. The CDR3 is made up of 12 amino acids. Germline CDR1 GTSNPN, CDR2 SVGIG (reference sequence). This CDR3 reads CAGDRANSPLHF. For the CDR3, the DNA is TGTGCTGGGGACAGGGCCAATTCACCCCTCCACTTT.

This clonotype has only one observation. The V and J genes are TRBV2 and TRBJ2-3; D might be TRBD1 (6 bases). Trimming stripped 1 base from V and 2 bases from J, with 10 bases between. The CDR3 has 15 residues. Germline V gene lookup returns CDR1 SNHLY and CDR2 FYNNEI. CDR3 sequence reads: CASSEVGGSTDTQYF. As DNA, the CDR3 is TGTGCCAGCAGTGAAGTTGGGGGCTCCACAGATACGCAGTATTTT.